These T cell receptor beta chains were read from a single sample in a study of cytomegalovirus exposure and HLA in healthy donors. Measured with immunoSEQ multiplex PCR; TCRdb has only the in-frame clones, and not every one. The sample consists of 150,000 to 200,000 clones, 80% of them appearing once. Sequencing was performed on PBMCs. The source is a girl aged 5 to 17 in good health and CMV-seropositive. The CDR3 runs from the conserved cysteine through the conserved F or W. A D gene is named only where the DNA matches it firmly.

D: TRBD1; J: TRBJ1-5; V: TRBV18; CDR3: CASSLLGGAGTGANQPQHF
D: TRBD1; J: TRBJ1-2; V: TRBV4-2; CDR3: CASSQIQGAQTGYTF
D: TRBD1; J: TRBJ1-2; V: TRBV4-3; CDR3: CASSQAGTATSYGYTF
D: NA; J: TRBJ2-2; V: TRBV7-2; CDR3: CASSLLLLGAGELFF
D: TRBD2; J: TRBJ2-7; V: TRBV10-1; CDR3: CASSESILAGAYEQYF
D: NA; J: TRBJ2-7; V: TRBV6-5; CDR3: CASSYRDISYEQYF
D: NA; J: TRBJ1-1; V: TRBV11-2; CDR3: CASSRLGSKNTEAFF
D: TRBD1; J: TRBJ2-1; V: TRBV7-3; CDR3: CASSPGQGYNEQFF
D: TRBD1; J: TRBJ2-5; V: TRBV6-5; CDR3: CASSYGTGVGETQYF
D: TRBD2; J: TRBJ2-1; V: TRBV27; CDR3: CASSLWGTRSYNEQFF
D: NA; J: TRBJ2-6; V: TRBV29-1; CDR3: CSVEGTEASGANVLTF